This T cell receptor (beta chain) was sequenced in a study of cytomegalovirus exposure and HLA in healthy donors. Vbeta (60) and Jbeta (13) primers were used in the PCR. TCRdb's table, derived via immunoSEQ multiplex PCR, lists solely in-frame clones and lacks some. The sample includes roughly 110,000 clones, about 70% of them seen just once. V lost 0 bases and J lost 6; bases outside the gene matches: 9. CDR1 and CDR2 (germline): SGHNT, YYREEE (reference sequence). The CDR3 length is 16 residues. The rearrangement links TRBV5-4 to TRBJ2-3; TRBD2 aligns across 8 bases. This TCR was sampled from a human donor in good health. Sequencing input: PBMCs. The CDR3 DNA reads TGTGCCAGCAGCTTGGATCCTAGCGGGCCGGGGGATACGCAGTATTTT. Amino acids: CASSLDPSGPGDTQYF.